A single sample gave rise to the 14 T cell receptor beta chains below, sequenced in a study of B cell selection in AIRE deficiency. Sorted regulatory T cells were CD4-positive, CD25-high and CD127-low or negative. Sequenced by immunoSEQ multiplex PCR; TCRdb stores in-frame clones only, minus some. The repertoire holds fewer than 15,000 clones, with under 95% as singletons. Sequences were obtained from Tregs sorted from PBMCs. The receptor source for this set is a human donor with AIRE deficiency.

The rearrangement links TRBV28 to TRBJ1-2; no clear D. CDR3 size: 12 residues. The germline V gene has CDR1 MDHEN and CDR2 SYDVKM. The V end lost 10 bases, the J end lost 8 bases, and 17 bases lay between the germline ends. The CDR3 here is CATGRPLGGYTF. CDR3 DNA: TGTGCCACCGGACGGCCTCTCGGGGGCTACACCTTC.

The J gene is TRBJ2-1, the V gene TRBV4-1; 9 bases map to TRBD2. Germline V CDR1 and CDR2: MGHRA, YSYEKL. The V and J ends lost 0 bases and 3 bases, in that order; junction bases with no gene match: 6. This CDR3 contains 17 residues. The chain's CDR3 is CASSQDRSGSLYNEQFF. In DNA form, the CDR3 reads TGCGCCAGCAGCCAAGATCGTAGCGGGAGTCTCTACAATGAGCAGTTCTTC.

The rearrangement joins TRBV6-1 to TRBJ1-2, with D perhaps matching TRBD1 (6 bases). V was trimmed by 5 bases and J by 7 bases, leaving 11 bases between them. This CDR3 has 12 amino acids. From germline, CDR1 is MNHNS and CDR2 SASEGT. The CDR3 DNA is TGTGCCAGCAGTTATTGGGGGGCTGGCTACACCTTC. Protein product: CASSYWGAGYTF.

The chain has TRBV19 and TRBJ1-2, with 8 bases matching TRBD1. The V gene end was trimmed by 8 bases and the J gene end by 7 bases; junction bases not matched to a gene: 12. CDR1 is LNHDA, CDR2 SQIVND, per germline (reference sequence). CDR3 length: 14 residues. CDR3 bases: TGTGCCAGTTCTCAAGGACAGGGTGAAGGTGGCTACACCTTC. This sequence encodes CASSQGQGEGGYTF. The full variable domain, with the rest looked up from reference TRBV19 and TRBJ1-2, is DGGITQSPKYLFRKEGQNVTLSCEQNLNHDAMYWYRQDPGQGLRLIYYSQIVNDFQKGDIAEGYSVSREKKESFPLTVTSAQKNPTAFYLCASSQGQGEGGYTFGSGTRLTVV.

V is TRBV28 and J is TRBJ2-7, with D perhaps assigned TRBD1 or TRBD2 (6 bases each). V lost 3 bases to trimming and J lost 4 bases, with 13 bases between them. Germline V gene sequence: CDR1 MDHEN, CDR2 SYDVKM. CDR3 length equals 14 residues. This chain's CDR3 is CASSFPGGRYEQYF. The CDR3 nucleotides read TGTGCCAGCAGTTTTCCCGGGGGCCGGTACGAGCAGTACTTC.

The V and J genes are TRBV4-2 and TRBJ2-3; D is unresolved. V gave up 5 bases and J gave up 2 bases, with 11 bases separating them. Looked up from germline, CDR1 is LGHNA and CDR2 is YNFKEQ. This CDR3 contains 14 residues. The CDR3: CASSSSRFTDTQYF. The CDR3 DNA reads TGTGCCAGCAGCTCCAGCCGATTCACAGATACGCAGTATTTT.

This clone appeared a few times. This sequence joins TRBV6-1 and TRBJ1-6, with 7 bases fitting TRBD1. The CDR3 covers 14 residues. Per the germline V gene, CDR1 is MNHNS and CDR2 is SASEGT. The V and J ends lost 6 bases and 7 bases, in that order; junction bases with no gene match: 6. The CDR3 loop is CASRPLTGNSPLHF. Here the CDR3 DNA reads TGTGCCAGCAGGCCCCTGACAGGGAATTCACCCCTCCACTTT.

The genes are TRBV7-3 and TRBJ2-2, with D tentatively TRBD1 (6 bases). The CDR3 is made up of 15 amino acids. The V end was cut by 4 bases, the J end by 2 bases, with 11 bases between. CDR1 is SGHTA and CDR2 is FQGTGA in the germline V gene. CDR3 nucleotides: TGTGCCAGCAGCTCGACAGGCCCAAACACCGGGGAGCTGTTTTTT. Translated, it gives CASSSTGPNTGELFF.

This chain links TRBV7-9 with TRBJ1-2, with a possible D match to TRBD1 (5 bases). Germline-derived CDR1 and CDR2 are SEHNR and FQNEAQ (reference sequence). V was trimmed by 3 bases and J by 4 bases, leaving 9 bases between them. This CDR3 region has 13 residues. The DNA of the CDR3 is TGTGCCAGCAGCTTTAGGGACCTCTATGGCTACACCTTC. It codes for CASSFRDLYGYTF.

In DNA form, the CDR3 reads TGTGCCAGCAGCAAGACAGGGCTAGGAAACACCATATATTTT. Translated, it gives CASSKTGLGNTIYF. This chain links TRBV6-1 with TRBJ1-3; 7 nucleotides match TRBD1. Trimming took 6 bases from V and 4 from J; bases not matched to a gene: 6. The CDR3 covers 14 residues. Per germline, CDR1 MNHNS and CDR2 SASEGT.

The V gene is TRBV10-3, the J gene TRBJ2-3; D uncertain. The CDR3 length is 12 residues. Germline V CDR1 and CDR2: ENHRY, SYGVKD. Trimming removed 2 bases at V and 6 bases at J, with 6 bases between. The DNA of the CDR3 is TGTGCCATCAGTGAGATCTCTGATACGCAGTATTTT. It codes for CAISEISDTQYF.

The chain is built from TRBV18 and TRBJ2-5; possible D gene TRBD1, 5 bases. CDR3 length: 14 amino acids. Trimming shortened V by 3 bases and J by 2 bases, and 10 bases separated the two germline ends. Germline CDR1 reads KGHSH; CDR2 reads LQKENI. The CDR3 nucleotides read TGTGCCAGCTCACCTTGGAAGGGGCAAGAGACCCAGTACTTC. Translated: CASSPWKGQETQYF.

This clone was counted once. The chain joins TRBV29-1 to TRBJ1-4, with TRBD1 matching over 7 bases. V trimming: 7 bases; J trimming: 7 bases; junction bases outside the gene matches: 12. Germline V gene data show CDR1 as SQVTM and CDR2 as ANQGSEA. This CDR3 is built from 14 residues. Written as DNA, the CDR3 is TGCAGCGCCATCCGGGACAGCTCTCGTGAAAAACTGTTTTTT. Encoded protein: CSAIRDSSREKLFF.

J is TRBJ1-2 and V is TRBV7-9; 8 bases are shared with TRBD1. The CDR3 covers 13 residues. Germline V CDR1 and CDR2: SEHNR, FQNEAQ (reference sequence). The junction had 4 bases not matched to a gene; V was cut back by 3 bases and J by 7 bases. The CDR3 reads CASSLNRGFGYTF. CDR3 sequence (DNA): TGTGCCAGCAGCTTGAACAGGGGGTTTGGCTACACCTTC. Full variable domain (rest looked up from reference TRBV7-9 and TRBJ1-2): DTGVSQNPRHKITKRGQNVTFRCDPISEHNRLYWYRQTLGQGPEFLTYFQNEAQLEKSRLLSDRFSAERPKGSFSTLEIQRTEQGDSAMYLCASSLNRGFGYTFGSGTRLTVV.